The present T cell receptor beta chain was sequenced within a study of CD8 T cells in ankylosing spondylitis. Study observations and caveats: It appeared that ankylosing spondylitis blood was characterized by a TCR beta motif of 8 or 9 highly homologous variants.

Quantitative 5'-RACE was performed with molecular barcodes, and it yielded the TCR beta libraries. Using its own MiXCR run on the 5' RACE reads, TCRdb lists one record per CDR3 protein. The sample holds fewer than 500,000 distinct CDR3 sequences, around 26% seen once. The CDR3 is made up of 14 amino acids. CDR1 is MNHNS and CDR2 is SASEGT in the germline V gene. V was clipped by 7 bases and J by 5 bases, with 14 bases between them. As concerns this clonotype: The antigen is undetermined.

Sequences were obtained from blood, either unsorted or a sorted T cell fraction (not recorded which). This sequence was found in a male donor with ankylosing spondylitis. The chain has TRBV6-1 and TRBJ2-2; D is uncertain. The CDR3 is CASTTWRSTGELFF. CDR3 DNA sequence: TGTGCCAGCACCACGTGGCGAAGTACCGGGGAGCTGTTTTTT.